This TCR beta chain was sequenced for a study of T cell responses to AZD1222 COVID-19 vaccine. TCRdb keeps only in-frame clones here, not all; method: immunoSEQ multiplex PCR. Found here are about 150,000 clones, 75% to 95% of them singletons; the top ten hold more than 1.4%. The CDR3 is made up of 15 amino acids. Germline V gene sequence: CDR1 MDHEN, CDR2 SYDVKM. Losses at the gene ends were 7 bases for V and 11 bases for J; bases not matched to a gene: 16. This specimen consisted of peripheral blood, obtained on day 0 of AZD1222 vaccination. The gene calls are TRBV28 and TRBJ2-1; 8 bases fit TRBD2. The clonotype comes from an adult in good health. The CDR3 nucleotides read TGTGCCAGCACCTCCGGGACTAGTACAGTGTACAAGCAGTTCTTC. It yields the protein CASTSGTSTVYKQFF.